A single sample gave rise to the 14 T cell receptor beta chains below, sequenced in a study of cytomegalovirus exposure and HLA in healthy donors. PCR primers comprised 60 Vbeta and 13 Jbeta primers. Only in-frame clones appear in the TCRdb table, and some are missing; sequencing was by immunoSEQ multiplex PCR. The profile shows tens of thousands of clones, approximately 80% of them singletons. The sample taken for sequencing was PBMCs. The receptor set was obtained from a man younger than 35 in good health and CMV-seropositive.

This chain connects TRBV6-5 to TRBJ1-2, with TRBD1 identical over 10 bases. The CDR3 runs 14 residues. V lost 4 bases, J lost 4 bases, and 3 bases stayed unmatched. Germline V gene lookup returns CDR1 MNHEY and CDR2 SVGAGI. Written as DNA, the CDR3 is TGTGCCAGCAGTTCCAGGACAGGGGGCTATGGCTACACCTTC. Encoded protein: CASSSRTGGYGYTF.

As for this clone: The CDR3 ends on some other residue instead of the conserved phenylalanine or tryptophan, so this is likely a read error. No DNA is shown, since the ends of the CDR3 on it are uncertain; the CDR3 is the one TCRdb lists. The V gene is TRBV5-1, the J gene TRBJ1-2; the table's D call TRBD1 went unverified against the DNA. The CDR3 is 9 amino acids in total, end residues counted. Germline V gene sequence: CDR1 SGHRS, CDR2 YFSETQ. CDR3 amino acids: CASSFHRGG.

Points on this clone: This same CDR3 is encoded by further DNA sequences in the sample. V is TRBV30 and J is TRBJ2-7, with 7 bases aligning to TRBD1. Germline CDR1 and CDR2: GTSNPN and SVGIG (reference sequence). This CDR3 comprises 11 residues. Trimming at V came to 5 bases and at J to 2 bases, leaving 0 bases not matched to a gene. Written as DNA, the CDR3 is TGTGCCTGGGGGACAGCCTACGAGCAGTACTTC. Protein: CAWGTAYEQYF.

The rearrangement links TRBV15 to TRBJ1-4; D may be TRBD1 (6 bases). CDR1 is LNHNV, CDR2 YYDKDF, per germline (reference sequence). This CDR3 is 15 amino acids long. Trimming stripped 5 bases from V and 0 bases from J, with 10 bases between. The CDR3 nucleotides are TGTGCCACCAGCGACCGGACAGCAACTAATGAAAAACTGTTTTTT. Its translation is CATSDRTATNEKLFF.

J is TRBJ2-1 and V is TRBV7-2, with 8 nucleotides matching TRBD2. The CDR3 is made up of 15 amino acids. Losses at the gene ends were 4 bases for V and 5 bases for J; bases not matched to a gene: 7. In germline, CDR1 is SGHTA, CDR2 FQGNSA. The DNA of the CDR3 is TGTGCCAGCAGCTCCGGACTAGCCAGTAACAATGAGCAGTTCTTC. It yields the protein CASSSGLASNNEQFF.

The rearrangement joins TRBV6-5 to TRBJ1-1, with 8 bases identical to TRBD1. This CDR3 is built from 12 residues. Germline lookup yields CDR1 MNHEY and CDR2 SVGAGI. The V segment lost 6 bases and the J segment 9 bases; nucleotides outside the gene matches: 6. The CDR3 DNA reads TGTGCCAGCAGCCCACGGGACAGGAAAGCTTTCTTT. It specifies CASSPRDRKAFF.

This rearrangement joins TRBV5-1 to TRBJ2-7, with 7 bases identical to TRBD1. The length of the CDR3 is 13 residues. With 3 bases clipped from V and 0 bases from J, the junction kept 0 bases outside the gene matches. Per the germline V gene, CDR1 is SGHRS and CDR2 is YFSETQ. CDR3 protein: CASSWDSSYEQYF. The CDR3 DNA sequence: TGCGCCAGCAGCTGGGACAGCTCCTACGAGCAGTACTTC. Full variable domain (outside the CDR3, taken from reference TRBV5-1 and TRBJ2-7): KAGVTQTPRYLIKTRGQQVTLSCSPISGHRSVSWYQQTPGQGLQFLFEYFSETQRNKGNFPGRFSGRQFSNSRSEMNVSTLELGDSALYLCASSWDSSYEQYFGPGTRLTVT.

V gene TRBV18 combines with J gene TRBJ1-5; D gene ambiguous. Per germline, CDR1 KGHSH and CDR2 LQKENI. There are 13 residues in the CDR3. V shed 2 bases and J shed 7 bases, with 9 bases lying between them. The CDR3 coding sequence is TGTGCCAGCTCACCATCTCTAGACCAGCCCCAGCATTTT. Protein: CASSPSLDQPQHF. Filled out from reference TRBV18 and TRBJ1-5, the complete variable domain reads NAGVMQNPRHLVRRRGQEARLRCSPMKGHSHVYWYRQLPEEGLKFMVYLQKENIIDESGMPKERFSAEFPKEGPSILRIQQVVRGDSAAYFCASSPSLDQPQHFGDGTRLSIL.

In this sample, this clone turned up a few times. J is TRBJ1-3 and V is TRBV7-2, with TRBD1 matching 7 bases. Unmatched junction bases numbered 8, after V lost 5 bases and J lost 1 base. CDR3 length: 16 amino acids. Germline assignment: CDR1 SGHTA and CDR2 FQGNSA. CDR3 sequence reads: CASSQHQTGSGNTIYF. The CDR3 nucleotides read TGTGCCAGCAGCCAACATCAGACAGGGTCTGGAAACACCATATATTTT.

The chain combines TRBV4-1 with TRBJ1-2, with D tentatively TRBD1 (5 bases). V gave up 0 bases and J gave up 1 base, with 12 bases separating them. Germline V gene lookup returns CDR1 MGHRA and CDR2 YSYEKL. CDR3 length: 16 amino acids. CDR3 sequence (DNA): TGCGCCAGCAGCCAAGATCAAAGGGGAGGTAACTATGGCTACACCTTC. Protein: CASSQDQRGGNYGYTF.

The V call is TRBV13, the J call TRBJ2-7, with 7 bases lining up with TRBD1. The CDR3 covers 15 residues. Germline lookup yields CDR1 PRHDT and CDR2 FYEKMQ (reference sequence). J gave up 0 bases and V 4 bases, and 6 bases lay outside the gene matches. The CDR3: CASSSTGVSSYEQYF. The CDR3 coding sequence is TGTGCCAGCAGCTCTACAGGGGTGAGCTCCTACGAGCAGTACTTC.

In this sample, this clone turned up once. This chain connects TRBV10-2 to TRBJ1-1; 8 bases are a match to TRBD1. Trimming at V came to 4 bases and at J to 7 bases, leaving 2 bases not matched to a gene. The germline V gene encodes CDR1 WSHSY and CDR2 SAAADI. The CDR3 has 12 amino acids. The CDR3 region is CASSGQGSEAFF. The CDR3 coding sequence is TGCGCCAGCAGTGGACAGGGGAGTGAAGCTTTCTTT.

This rearrangement joins TRBV7-9 to TRBJ1-2; 8 bases align to TRBD1. The CDR3 consists of 13 residues. Germline V gene lookup returns CDR1 SEHNR and CDR2 FQNEAQ (reference sequence). The ends lost 5 bases at V and 8 bases at J; junction bases unmatched: 7. The CDR3, as DNA: TGTGCCAGCAGCCTGGGGACAGGAAAAGGCTACACCTTC. This gives the protein CASSLGTGKGYTF.

J is TRBJ1-1 and V is TRBV29-1; no reliable D call. Germline loops: CDR1 SQVTM, CDR2 ANQGSEA. CDR3 size: 14 residues. V lost 5 bases and J 2 bases, leaving 15 bases between the germline ends. CDR3 in DNA: TGCAGCGTTCTCGGGAGTCCCAAAAACACTGAAGCTTTCTTT. Its protein is CSVLGSPKNTEAFF.